The 22 T cell receptor beta chains reported below all come from one sample, sequenced in a study of T cells in Graves' hyperthyroidism and ophthalmopathy. The investigators amplified TCR beta CDR3 regions from RNA transcripts. First-round RT-PCR with HTBI primers amplified the TCR CDR3 region. TCRdb itself ran the multiplex PCR reads through MiXCR, one entry per CDR3 protein. The table records nearly 600,000 distinct CDR3 sequences, approximately 15% of them present only once. Sequenced material: blood. These TCRs come from a woman aged 18-29 years with Graves' ophthalmopathy.

The sample holds many counts of this clonotype. This chain links TRBV7-3 with TRBJ2-3; D may be TRBD1 or TRBD2 (5 bases each). CDR3 size: 18 residues. V lost 4 bases and J 2 bases, leaving 22 bases between the germline ends. The germline gives CDR1 SGHTA, CDR2 FQGTGA. CDR3 protein: CASSSLPRNRGATDTQYF. CDR3 nucleotide sequence: TGTGCCAGCAGCTCCCTTCCCCGAAATCGAGGGGCCACAGATACGCAGTATTTT.

This clonotype occurred many times. J is TRBJ2-7 and V is TRBV12-3 or TRBV12-4; the D gene is possibly TRBD2 (5 bases). CDR3 size: 14 residues. Trimming shortened V by 7 bases and J by 0 bases, and 13 bases separated the two germline ends. In nucleotides, the CDR3 is TGTGCCAGCACCCCATTTGGGAGCTCCTACGAGCAGTACTTC. Translated: CASTPFGSSYEQYF.

This clonotype was seen at least ten times. The CDR3 reads CAWSSQFRQGQGEQYF. CDR3 sequence (DNA): TGTGCCTGGAGTTCACAATTTCGACAGGGGCAGGGCGAGCAGTACTTC. The rearrangement links TRBV30 to TRBJ2-7; TRBD1 matches 8 bases. There are 16 residues in the CDR3. Germline loops: CDR1 GTSNPN, CDR2 SVGIG (reference sequence). J gave up 6 bases and V 2 bases, and 15 bases lay outside the gene matches.

This clonotype was seen many times. The genes are TRBV2 and TRBJ2-3; no firm D call. With 5 bases removed from V and 6 bases from J, the gap between germline ends came to 12 bases. The germline gives CDR1 SNHLY, CDR2 FYNNEI. This CDR3 is 13 amino acids long. The CDR3 nucleotides read TGTGCCAGCAGTCGAATACCCAAGGATACGCAGTATTTT. This sequence encodes CASSRIPKDTQYF.

This clonotype occurred many times. The chain joins TRBV6-2 or TRBV6-3 to TRBJ2-7; D is possibly TRBD2 (6 bases). The V and J ends lost 6 bases and 2 bases respectively, with 14 bases between them. In germline, CDR1 is MNHEY, CDR2 SVGEGT. This CDR3 comprises 14 residues. The CDR3 DNA follows: TGTGCCAGCAGGGTCCGGGACTTCGCCTACGAGCAGTACTTC. This encodes CASRVRDFAYEQYF.

This chain joins TRBV5-6 and TRBJ2-1; no definite D call. V was shortened by 0 bases and J by 0 bases, with 7 bases between the two germline ends. CDR1 is SGHDT and CDR2 is YYEEEE in the germline V gene. This CDR3 is built from 15 residues. The CDR3 DNA reads as TGTGCCAGCAGCTTGGTAGTTCTCTCCTACAATGAGCAGTTCTTC. Encoded protein: CASSLVVLSYNEQFF. Supplemented by reference TRBV5-6 and TRBJ2-1, the full variable domain reads DAGVTQSPTHLIKTRGQQVTLRCSPKSGHDTVSWYQQALGQGPQFIFQYYEEEERQRGNFPDRFSGHQFPNYSSELNVNALLLGDSALYLCASSLVVLSYNEQFFGPGTRLTVL.

This clonotype was seen many times. The chain recombines TRBV2 with TRBJ1-5, with TRBD1 identical over 12 bases. The CDR3 has 19 amino acids. V lost 3 bases to trimming and J lost 0 bases; unmatched junction nucleotides: 9. Germline V gene data show CDR1 as SNHLY and CDR2 as FYNNEI. In DNA form, the CDR3 reads TGTGCCAGCAGTGAGGGGACAGGGGGCACCCTTTATAGCAATCAGCCCCAGCATTTT. Translating it yields CASSEGTGGTLYSNQPQHF.

The rearrangement uses TRBV6-1 and TRBJ2-7, with D possibly TRBD2 on 5 matching bases. V lost 4 bases and J 5 bases, leaving 15 bases between the germline ends. Germline V gene data show CDR1 as MNHNS and CDR2 as SASEGT. The CDR3 runs to 14 residues. CDR3 in DNA: TGTGCCAGCAGTGCTACAAGAGGGATAGACGAGCAGTACTTC. Protein sequence: CASSATRGIDEQYF.

This clonotype was seen repeatedly, ten times or more. The J gene is TRBJ1-2, the V gene TRBV9; a possible D gene is TRBD1 (6 bases). This CDR3 contains 14 residues. V lost 0 bases and J lost 5, with 11 bases in between. The germline gives CDR1 SGDLS, CDR2 YYNGEE. The CDR3 sequence: CASSVGQVLYGYTF. The CDR3 DNA reads as TGTGCCAGCAGCGTAGGACAGGTTCTTTATGGCTACACCTTC.

This clonotype was detected many times. The chain links TRBV30 to TRBJ1-2; tentatively, D is TRBD1 (5 bases). The CDR3 covers 12 residues. Germline values: CDR1 GTSNPN, CDR2 SVGIG (reference sequence). V lost 0 bases, J lost 6 bases, and 8 bases lay in between. The CDR3 DNA follows: TGTGCCTGGAGTGTACCGGGGCATGGCTACACCTTC. It encodes CAWSVPGHGYTF.

This clonotype has a handful of counts. This chain uses TRBV7-9 with TRBJ2-2, with 13 positions matching TRBD2. Germline loops: CDR1 SEHNR, CDR2 FQNEAQ (reference sequence). Trimming took 5 bases from V and 0 from J; bases not matched to a gene: 9. CDR3 length equals 19 residues. CDR3 sequence (DNA): TGTGCCAGCAGCGCGGGACTAGCGGGACCCCCTACGAACACCGGGGAGCTGTTTTTT. Amino acid sequence: CASSAGLAGPPTNTGELFF.

This clonotype was detected ten times or more. The gene calls are TRBV5-1 and TRBJ1-4; D perhaps matches TRBD1 (5 bases). There are 14 residues in the CDR3. The V gene lost 2 bases and the J gene lost 8 bases, with 13 bases spanning the gap. CDR1 is SGHRS, CDR2 YFSETQ, per germline. As DNA, the CDR3 is TGCGCCAGCAGCTTTCTCGGGGGAGCCGAAAAACTGTTTTTT. Translating it yields CASSFLGGAEKLFF.

There are many counts of this clonotype. This rearrangement joins TRBV27 to TRBJ1-5; TRBD1 agrees at 7 bases. J was trimmed by 7 bases and V by 6 bases; bases with no gene match: 6. CDR3 length equals 13 residues. Germline values: CDR1 MNHEY, CDR2 SMNVEV (reference sequence). The CDR3 spells CASSQGVEQPQHF. The CDR3 DNA follows: TGTGCCAGCAGCCAGGGGGTGGAGCAGCCCCAGCATTTT.

Ten or more counts support this clonotype. V and J are TRBV11-2 and TRBJ2-3; no reliable D call. Trimming shortened V by 0 bases and J by 0 bases, and 16 bases separated the two germline ends. The length of the CDR3 is 18 residues. The V gene's germline CDR1 is SGHAT and CDR2 FQNNGV. CDR3: CASSLDGRRKPSTDTQYF. For the CDR3, the DNA is TGTGCCAGCAGCTTAGATGGGCGGCGGAAGCCTAGCACAGATACGCAGTATTTT.

This chain connects TRBV2 to TRBJ2-7, with 9 positions matching TRBD2. J gave up 0 bases and V 3 bases, and 6 bases lay outside the gene matches. Germline V gene data show CDR1 as SNHLY and CDR2 as FYNNEI. There are 16 residues in the CDR3. CDR3 sequence (DNA): TGTGCCAGCAGTGATCTAAATAGCGGGAGCTCCTACGAGCAGTACTTC. This encodes CASSDLNSGSSYEQYF.

This clonotype has a handful of counts. The chain joins TRBV20-1 to TRBJ2-2; D ambiguous. CDR1 is DFQATT and CDR2 is SNEGSKA in the germline V gene (reference sequence). Trimming took 2 bases from V and 4 from J, leaving 11 bases between them. The CDR3 has 14 residues. CDR3 DNA: TGCAGTGCTAGACCCCCTCCGGGCACCGGGGAGCTGTTTTTT. Its protein product is CSARPPPGTGELFF.

This clonotype was counted at least ten times. The chain couples TRBV7-6 to TRBJ2-3; 9 positions agree with TRBD2. This CDR3 is built from 16 residues. Per germline, CDR1 SGHVS and CDR2 FNYEAQ. V shed 3 bases and J 3 bases; nucleotides not matched to a gene: 7. The CDR3 sequence: CASSFGTAGGTDTQYF. CDR3 DNA: TGTGCCAGCAGCTTTGGTACGGCGGGAGGGACAGATACGCAGTATTTT.

This clonotype was seen repeatedly, ten times or more. The chain joins TRBV5-1 to TRBJ2-4; TRBD1 agrees at 12 bases. The ends lost 4 bases at V and 0 bases at J; junction bases unmatched: 14. CDR1 is SGHRS, CDR2 YFSETQ, per germline. This CDR3 contains 20 residues. Here the CDR3 DNA reads TGCGCCAGCAGCACCGGGACAGGGGGCGGCTACCCCCTAGCCAAAAACATTCAGTACTTC. This encodes CASSTGTGGGYPLAKNIQYF.

This clonotype was detected many times. This chain connects TRBV24-1 to TRBJ2-3; D not certain. Germline assignment: CDR1 KGHDR and CDR2 SFDVKD. This CDR3 has 16 residues. V dropped 0 bases and J dropped 0 bases, with 9 bases sitting between them. Here the CDR3 DNA reads TGTGCCACCAGTGATTTGGAACTTCCTAGCACAGATACGCAGTATTTT. It specifies CATSDLELPSTDTQYF.

This clonotype occurred a few times. The chain couples TRBV9 to TRBJ2-7; 8 nucleotides line up with TRBD2. Germline V lookup: CDR1 SGDLS, CDR2 YYNGEE. Trimming removed 3 bases from V and 5 bases from J; junction bases left unmatched: 4. CDR3 size: 13 residues. Here the CDR3 reads CASSAGGKDEQYF. Here the CDR3 DNA reads TGTGCCAGCAGCGCGGGAGGGAAGGACGAGCAGTACTTC.

This clonotype has ten or more counts. The chain carries TRBV6-1 and TRBJ1-1; TRBD1 matches 10 bases. Germline assignment: CDR1 MNHNS and CDR2 SASEGT. This CDR3 spans 16 amino acids. After removal of 6 bases from V and 6 bases from J, the junction contained 13 bases not matched to a gene. DNA of the CDR3: TGTGCCAGCAGAACCCACCGGGACAGGGGCGGCGCTGAAGCTTTCTTT. It specifies CASRTHRDRGGAEAFF.

The sample holds many counts of this clonotype. The chain joins TRBV6-1 to TRBJ2-1; D may be TRBD1 (5 bases). V was pared by 5 bases and J by 1 base, with 21 bases between. Germline lookup yields CDR1 MNHNS and CDR2 SASEGT. This CDR3 comprises 18 residues. DNA for the CDR3: TGTGCCAGCAGTTATTTCCCCCACAGGCCTAGGTCCTACAATGAGCAGTTCTTC. This encodes CASSYFPHRPRSYNEQFF.